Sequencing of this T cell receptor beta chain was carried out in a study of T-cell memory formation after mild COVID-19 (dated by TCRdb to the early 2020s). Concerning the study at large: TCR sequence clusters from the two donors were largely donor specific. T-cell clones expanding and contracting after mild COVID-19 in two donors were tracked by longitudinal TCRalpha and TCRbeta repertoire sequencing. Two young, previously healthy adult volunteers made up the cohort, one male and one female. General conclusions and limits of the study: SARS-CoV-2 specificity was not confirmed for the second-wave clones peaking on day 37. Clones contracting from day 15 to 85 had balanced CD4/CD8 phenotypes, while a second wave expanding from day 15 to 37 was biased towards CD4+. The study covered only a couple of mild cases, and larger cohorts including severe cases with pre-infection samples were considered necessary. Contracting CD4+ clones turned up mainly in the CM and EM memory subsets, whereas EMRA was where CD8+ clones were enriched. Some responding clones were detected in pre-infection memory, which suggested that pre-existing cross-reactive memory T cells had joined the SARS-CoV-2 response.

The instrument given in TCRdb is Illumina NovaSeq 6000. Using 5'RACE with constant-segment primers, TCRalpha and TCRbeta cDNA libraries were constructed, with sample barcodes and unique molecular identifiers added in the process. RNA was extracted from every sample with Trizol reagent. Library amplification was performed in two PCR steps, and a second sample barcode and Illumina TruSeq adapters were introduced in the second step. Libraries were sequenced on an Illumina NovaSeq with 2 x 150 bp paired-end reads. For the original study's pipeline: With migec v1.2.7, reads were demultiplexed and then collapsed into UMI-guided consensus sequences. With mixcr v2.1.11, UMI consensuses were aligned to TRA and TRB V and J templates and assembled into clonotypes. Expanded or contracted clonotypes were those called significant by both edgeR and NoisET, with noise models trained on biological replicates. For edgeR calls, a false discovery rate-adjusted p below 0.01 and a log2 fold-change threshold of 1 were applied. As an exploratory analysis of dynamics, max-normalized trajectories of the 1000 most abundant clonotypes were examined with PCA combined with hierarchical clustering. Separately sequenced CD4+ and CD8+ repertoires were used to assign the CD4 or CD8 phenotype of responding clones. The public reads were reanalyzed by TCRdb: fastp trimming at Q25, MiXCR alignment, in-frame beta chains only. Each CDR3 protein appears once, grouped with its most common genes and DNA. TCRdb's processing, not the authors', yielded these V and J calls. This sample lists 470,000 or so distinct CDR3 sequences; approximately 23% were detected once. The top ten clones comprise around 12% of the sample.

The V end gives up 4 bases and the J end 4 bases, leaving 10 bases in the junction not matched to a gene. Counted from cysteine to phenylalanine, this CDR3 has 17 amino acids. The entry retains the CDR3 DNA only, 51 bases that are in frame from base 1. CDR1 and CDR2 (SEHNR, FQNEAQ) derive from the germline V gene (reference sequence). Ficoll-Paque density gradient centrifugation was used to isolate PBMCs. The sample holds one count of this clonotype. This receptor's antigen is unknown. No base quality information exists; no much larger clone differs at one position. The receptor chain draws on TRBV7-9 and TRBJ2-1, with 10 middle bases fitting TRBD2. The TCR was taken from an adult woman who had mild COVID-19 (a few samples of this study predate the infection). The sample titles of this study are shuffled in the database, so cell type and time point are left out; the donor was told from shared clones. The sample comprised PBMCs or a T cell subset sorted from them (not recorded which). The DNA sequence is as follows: TGTGCCAGCAGCTCATACTCTAGCGGGGGACCATACAATGAGCAGTTCTTC. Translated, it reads CASSSYSSGGPYNEQFF.